This entry lists 12 T cell receptor beta chains sequenced from one sample in a study of T cell responses to AZD1222 COVID-19 vaccine. The repertoire was sequenced with immunoSEQ multiplex PCR; TCRdb's copy has only in-frame clones and lacks some. The top ten clones hold around 2.2% of a sample with roughly 91,000 clones, around nine tenths of them seen once. This specimen consisted of peripheral blood, obtained on day 0 of AZD1222 vaccination. These receptors were taken from an adult in good health.

The rearrangement links TRBV20-1 to TRBJ1-1; the match to TRBD1 covers 8 bases. Germline CDR1 reads DFQATT; CDR2 reads SNEGSKA (reference sequence). The CDR3 runs to 13 residues. Germline trimming cut 3 bases from V and 8 bases from J; bases unmatched to any gene: 8. The CDR3 region has the DNA TGCAGTGCTAGTGGGACAGGATCGTCCGAAGCTTTCTTT. Translated: CSASGTGSSEAFF.

The V call is TRBV7-2, the J call TRBJ2-7, with a weak D call TRBD1 (5 bases). This CDR3 is 17 amino acids long. V was trimmed by 6 bases and J by 1 base, leaving 22 bases between them. CDR1 and CDR2 (germline): SGHTA, FQGNSA. The CDR3 spells CASRPWGAGGGSYEQYF. CDR3 bases: TGTGCCAGCAGGCCCTGGGGCGCCGGCGGCGGTTCCTACGAGCAGTACTTC.

V is TRBV27 and J is TRBJ1-1; 8 bases are shared with TRBD1. Germline CDR1 reads MNHEY; CDR2 reads SMNVEV (reference sequence). The V and J ends lost 2 bases and 6 bases, in that order; junction bases with no gene match: 14. CDR3 length: 17 amino acids. The CDR3 region has the DNA TGTGCCAGCAGTTTAGGAAGGGCAGGGACAGGTTACGCTGAAGCTTTCTTT. Amino acid sequence: CASSLGRAGTGYAEAFF.

There are a few counts of this clone. J is TRBJ2-7 and V is TRBV11-2; perhaps D is TRBD1 or TRBD2 (5 bases each). Germline-derived CDR1 and CDR2 are SGHAT and FQNNGV. V lost 0 bases and J 6 bases, leaving 12 bases between the germline ends. This CDR3 spans 14 amino acids. CDR3 DNA sequence: TGTGCCAGCAGCTTAGAAGCCGGGGCTGGCGAGCAGTACTTC. Translated: CASSLEAGAGEQYF.

This chain joins TRBV7-9 and TRBJ2-5; TRBD1 agrees at 8 bases. CDR1 and CDR2 from the germline V gene are SEHNR and FQNEAQ (reference sequence). The CDR3 is 13 residues long. J lost 4 bases, V lost 5 bases, and 3 bases had no gene match. The CDR3 region has the DNA TGTGCCAGCAGCGACACAGGGGGAGAGACCCAGTACTTC. Protein product: CASSDTGGETQYF.

This chain connects TRBV2 to TRBJ2-7, with D possibly being TRBD1 (6 bases). The CDR3 totals 13 residues. Trimming removed 7 bases from V and 3 bases from J, with 13 bases in between. Germline-derived CDR1 and CDR2 are SNHLY and FYNNEI. The CDR3 DNA reads as TGTGCCAGCAAGACCGGGACAAGCTACGAGCAGTACTTC. This codes for CASKTGTSYEQYF.

With regard to this clone: Sequence at one end of the junction differs from germline and may be a read error. This chain connects TRBV4-3 to TRBJ1-1; maybe TRBD1 (5 bases). Per the germline V gene, CDR1 is LGHNA and CDR2 is YSLEER. The CDR3 runs to 14 residues. The CDR3 DNA follows: TGCGCCAGCAGCCAAGATCTCCTGGGGGATAAGGAGGTCTTT. Its translation is CASSQDLLGDKEVF.

The chain is built from TRBV30 and TRBJ1-6; 8 bases are a match to TRBD1. The CDR3 totals 15 residues. Germline CDR1 is GTSNPN and CDR2 is SVGIG (reference sequence). The V gene end was trimmed by 2 bases and the J gene end by 8 bases; junction bases not matched to a gene: 8. CDR3 nucleotides: TGTGCCTGGAGTCGGGGACAGGCTGGGGATTCACCCCTCCACTTT. Its protein product is CAWSRGQAGDSPLHF.

This sequence joins TRBV27 and TRBJ2-1, with D perhaps matching TRBD2 (5 bases). The germline CDR1 and CDR2 sequences are MNHEY and SMNVEV (reference sequence). V gave up 1 base and J gave up 6 bases, with 7 bases separating them. The CDR3 length is 13 residues. The CDR3 loop is CASSLFRGNEQFF. CDR3 nucleotide sequence: TGTGCCAGCAGTTTATTCCGGGGCAATGAGCAGTTCTTC.

This chain uses TRBV6-5 with TRBJ1-4; D call uncertain. The CDR3 sequence is 15 residues long. Germline CDR1 reads MNHEY; CDR2 reads SVGAGI. V gave up 5 bases and J gave up 7 bases, with 17 bases separating them. DNA of the CDR3: TGTGCCAGCAGTCATCGGACGGATCTCAGTGAAAAACTGTTTTTT. Translating it yields CASSHRTDLSEKLFF.

This sequence joins TRBV7-8 and TRBJ2-7; D possibly corresponds to TRBD1 (6 bases). CDR1 SGHVS and CDR2 FQNEAQ come from the germline V gene. CDR3 size: 15 residues. V was clipped by 4 bases and J by 2 bases, with 15 bases between them. Here the CDR3 DNA reads TGTGCCAGCAGCTCTGCGAGGGACACGACCTACGAGCAGTACTTC. Protein: CASSSARDTTYEQYF. Together with reference TRBV7-8 and TRBJ2-7, the CDR3 gives the full variable domain: GAGVSQSPRYKVAKRGQDVALRCDPISGHVSLFWYQQALGQGPEFLTYFQNEAQLDKSGLPSDRFFAERPEGSVSTLKIQRTQQEDSAVYLCASSSARDTTYEQYFGPGTRLTVT.

This clone showed up just once. The rearrangement joins TRBV7-9 to TRBJ2-7, with no clear D. V gave up 7 bases and J gave up 5 bases, with 9 bases separating them. The CDR3 spans 11 residues. Germline CDR1 SEHNR, CDR2 FQNEAQ (reference sequence). The CDR3 protein is CASTNLDEQYF. Written as DNA, the CDR3 is TGTGCCAGCACCAATCTCGACGAGCAGTACTTC.